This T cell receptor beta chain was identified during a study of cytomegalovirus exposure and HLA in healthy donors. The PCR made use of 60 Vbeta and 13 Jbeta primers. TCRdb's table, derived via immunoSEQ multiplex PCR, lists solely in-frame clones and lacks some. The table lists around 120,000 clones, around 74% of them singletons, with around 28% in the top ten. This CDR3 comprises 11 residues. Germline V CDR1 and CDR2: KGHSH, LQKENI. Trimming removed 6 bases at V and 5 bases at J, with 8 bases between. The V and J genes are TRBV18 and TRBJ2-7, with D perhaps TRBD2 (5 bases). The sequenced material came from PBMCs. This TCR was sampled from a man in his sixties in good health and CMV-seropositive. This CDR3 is CASSQRDEQYF. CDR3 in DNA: TGTGCCAGCTCCCAGAGGGACGAGCAGTACTTC.